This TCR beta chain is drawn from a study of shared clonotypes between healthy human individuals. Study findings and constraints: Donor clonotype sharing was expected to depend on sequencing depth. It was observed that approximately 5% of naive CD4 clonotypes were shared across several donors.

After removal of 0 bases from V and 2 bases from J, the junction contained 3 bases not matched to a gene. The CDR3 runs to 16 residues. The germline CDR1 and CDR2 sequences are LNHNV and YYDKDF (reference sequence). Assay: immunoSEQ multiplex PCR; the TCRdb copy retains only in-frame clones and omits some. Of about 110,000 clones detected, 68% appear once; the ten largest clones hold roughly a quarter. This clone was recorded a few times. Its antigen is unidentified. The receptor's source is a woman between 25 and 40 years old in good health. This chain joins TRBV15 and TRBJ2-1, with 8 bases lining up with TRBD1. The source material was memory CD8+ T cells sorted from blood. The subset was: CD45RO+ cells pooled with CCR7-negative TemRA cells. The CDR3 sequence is CATSREGQDAYNEQFF. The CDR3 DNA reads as TGTGCCACCAGCAGAGAGGGACAGGATGCCTACAATGAGCAGTTCTTC.